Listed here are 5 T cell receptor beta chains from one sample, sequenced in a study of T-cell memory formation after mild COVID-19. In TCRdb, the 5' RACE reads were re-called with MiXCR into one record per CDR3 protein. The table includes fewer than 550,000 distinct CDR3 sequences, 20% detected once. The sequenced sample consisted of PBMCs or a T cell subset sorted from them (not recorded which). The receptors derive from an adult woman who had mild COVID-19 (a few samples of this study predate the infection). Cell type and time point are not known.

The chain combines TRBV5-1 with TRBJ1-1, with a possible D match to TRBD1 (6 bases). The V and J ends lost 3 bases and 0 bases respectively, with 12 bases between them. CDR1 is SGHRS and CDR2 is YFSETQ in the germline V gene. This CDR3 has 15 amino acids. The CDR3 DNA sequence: TGCGCCAGCAGCTCCTCACAGGGAGTGAACACTGAAGCTTTCTTT. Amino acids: CASSSSQGVNTEAFF.

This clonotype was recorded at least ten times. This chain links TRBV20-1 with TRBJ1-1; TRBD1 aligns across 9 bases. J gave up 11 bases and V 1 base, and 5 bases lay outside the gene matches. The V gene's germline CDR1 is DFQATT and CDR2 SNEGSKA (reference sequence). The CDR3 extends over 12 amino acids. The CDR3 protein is CSARGSGTGAFF. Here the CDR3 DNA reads TGCAGTGCTAGAGGGTCGGGGACAGGGGCTTTCTTT.

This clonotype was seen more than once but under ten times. The CDR3 loop reads CASSFSSGVSSYEQYF. Written as DNA, the CDR3 is TGTGCCAGCAGTTTTTCTAGCGGGGTAAGCTCCTACGAGCAGTACTTC. The chain couples TRBV12-3 or TRBV12-4 to TRBJ2-7, with 9 bases fitting TRBD2. V trimming: 3 bases; J trimming: 0 bases; junction bases outside the gene matches: 6. The CDR3 covers 16 residues.

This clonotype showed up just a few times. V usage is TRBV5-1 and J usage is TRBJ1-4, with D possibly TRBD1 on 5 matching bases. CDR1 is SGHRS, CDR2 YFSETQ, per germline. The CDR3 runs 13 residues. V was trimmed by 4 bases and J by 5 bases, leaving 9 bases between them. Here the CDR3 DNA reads TGCGCCAGCAGCCTACGGGGGAATGAAAAACTGTTTTTT. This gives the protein CASSLRGNEKLFF.

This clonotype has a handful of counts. In DNA, the CDR3 is TGTGCCAGCAGCCCTCTCCGTGCTAAGCGGGGGATTGAGGTTGAGCAGTTCTTC. It translates to CASSPLRAKRGIEVEQFF. The V and J genes are TRBV4-2 and TRBJ2-1, with 8 bases that match TRBD2. The CDR3 runs to 18 residues. The junction had 20 bases not matched to a gene; V was cut back by 4 bases and J by 9 bases. Germline V gene data show CDR1 as LGHNA and CDR2 as YNFKEQ.